One and the same sample provided the 4 T cell receptor beta chains below, sequenced in a study of CD8 T cells in Susac syndrome. Random hexamers were used to reverse transcribe the RNA input (roughly 0.5 to 1 ug). TCRdb re-called the immunoSEQ multiplex PCR reads with MiXCR, one entry per CDR3 protein. The sample records approximately 300,000 distinct CDR3 sequences, 89% being singletons. The source material was CD8+ T cells from PBMCs. The receptors were sampled from a human donor with multiple sclerosis.

J is TRBJ2-7 and V is TRBV7-9; D not resolved. Germline loops: CDR1 SEHNR, CDR2 FQNEAQ (reference sequence). The V end was cut by 1 base, the J end by 4 bases, with 11 bases between. The CDR3 extends over 14 amino acids. In nucleotides, the CDR3 is TGTGCCAGCAGCTTAGACGTGTTGGGGTACGAGCAGTACTTC. As protein: CASSLDVLGYEQYF. The entire variable domain, with the rest obtained from reference TRBV7-9 and TRBJ2-7, is as follows: DTGVSQNPRHKITKRGQNVTFRCDPISEHNRLYWYRQTLGQGPEFLTYFQNEAQLEKSRLLSDRFSAERPKGSFSTLEIQRTEQGDSAMYLCASSLDVLGYEQYFGPGTRLTVT.

The chain joins TRBV9 to TRBJ1-1; 9 bases align to TRBD1. V gave up 0 bases and J gave up 8 bases; unmatched junction bases: 17. The CDR3 sequence is 18 residues long. The germline V gene has CDR1 SGDLS and CDR2 YYNGEE. CDR3 region: CASSVGPRLDRGSTEAFF. The CDR3 region has the DNA TGTGCCAGCAGCGTAGGTCCCCGGCTGGACAGGGGATCTACGGAAGCTTTCTTT.

The sample holds one count of this clonotype. The J gene is TRBJ2-1, the V gene TRBV9; 8 positions match TRBD2. CDR1 is SGDLS, CDR2 YYNGEE, per germline. CDR3 length: 14 amino acids. V shed 4 bases and J 5 bases; nucleotides not matched to a gene: 5. The CDR3 sequence: CASSSSGGNNEQFF. The CDR3 coding sequence is TGTGCCAGCAGCTCAAGCGGGGGCAACAATGAGCAGTTCTTC.

In this sample, this clonotype turned up a few times. This chain uses TRBV9 with TRBJ2-3; the D is unclear. V was trimmed by 0 bases and J by 0 bases, leaving 2 bases between them. Germline-derived CDR1 and CDR2 are SGDLS and YYNGEE. The CDR3 runs 13 residues. This chain's CDR3 is CASSVGSTDTQYF. The CDR3 DNA reads as TGTGCCAGCAGCGTAGGGAGCACAGATACGCAGTATTTT.